The entry below gives a single TCR beta chain sequence along with its context. The CDR3 is 14 residues long. Germline lookup yields CDR1 MNHEY and CDR2 SVGAGI. The germline V and J ends were trimmed by 6 bases and 6 bases, with 14 bases remaining between them. Measured with immunoSEQ multiplex PCR; TCRdb has only the in-frame clones, and not every one. Here the sample spans about 44,000 clones, around 90% being singletons. The data derive from a study of blood T cell repertoires in COVID-19. This TCR was sampled from a woman between 40 and 55 years old with acute or convalescent COVID-19. This rearrangement joins TRBV6-5 to TRBJ1-4; D unresolved. The sequenced material came from peripheral blood. CDR3 sequence reads: CASRRGGRDEKLFF. The CDR3 DNA reads as TGTGCCAGCAGGAGAGGAGGGAGGGATGAAAAACTGTTTTTT.